One sample yielded the 21 T cell receptor beta chains listed below, sequenced in a study of molecular identifiers for immune sequencing clone quantification. TCRdb fed the PCR reads into MiXCR, producing one record per CDR3 protein. The repertoire holds about 640,000 distinct CDR3 sequences, with 15% to 20% as singletons. Sequencing input: naive CD8+ T cells from blood, with Jurkat cell RNA spiked in. Subset noted: FACS-sorted CD8+CD4-CCR7+CD45RA+ naive T cells. The origin of the receptors is a human donor in good health. Some libraries in this study had Jurkat cell RNA spiked in.

This clonotype was observed at least ten times. V gene TRBV30 combines with J gene TRBJ2-3; D uncertain. V lost 0 bases to trimming and J lost 4 bases, with 11 bases between them. This CDR3 comprises 14 residues. Germline values: CDR1 GTSNPN, CDR2 SVGIG (reference sequence). This chain's CDR3 is CAWSVLLVSDTQYF. CDR3 nucleotides: TGTGCCTGGAGTGTACTCTTGGTTTCAGATACGCAGTATTTT.

This clonotype was counted many times. The chain employs TRBV27 and TRBJ2-2; D ambiguous. The V end lost 8 bases, the J end lost 0 bases, and 10 bases lay between the germline ends. Germline loops: CDR1 MNHEY, CDR2 SMNVEV (reference sequence). This CDR3 region has 14 residues. CDR3 loop: CASSSLANTGELFF. The CDR3 region has the DNA TGTGCCAGCTCGTCCCTAGCGAACACCGGGGAGCTGTTTTTT.

This clonotype has at least ten counts. The chain links TRBV3-1 to TRBJ2-2, with D possibly TRBD1 on 6 matching bases. The CDR3 runs 19 residues. CDR1 is LGHDT, CDR2 YNNKEL, per germline (reference sequence). V dropped 1 base and J dropped 0 bases, with 18 bases sitting between them. For the CDR3, the DNA is TGTGCCAGCAGCCAAGCTACGGTAACAGGGAGCGCGAACACCGGGGAGCTGTTTTTT. This codes for CASSQATVTGSANTGELFF. The full variable domain, in which reference TRBV3-1 and TRBJ2-2 provide the parts outside the CDR3, is DTAVSQTPKYLVTQMGNDKSIKCEQNLGHDTMYWYKQDSKKFLKIMFSYNNKELIINETVPNRFSPKSPDKAHLNLHINSLELGDSAVYFCASSQATVTGSANTGELFFGEGSRLTVL.

Turning to this clonotype: The germline gene is not matched at one end of the junction; a read error may be the cause. V is TRBV6-1 and J is TRBJ1-5; D might be TRBD1 (5 bases). The CDR3 totals 16 residues. In germline, CDR1 is MNHNS, CDR2 SASEGT. The CDR3 DNA follows: TGTGTCAGCAGTGAATTCGGTCCAGGGTCCAATCAGCCCCAGCATTTT. This sequence encodes CVSSEFGPGSNQPQHF.

In the case of this clonotype: Just one base apart from a much larger clone, this may be a read error. The chain carries TRBV10-3 and TRBJ2-7, with D possibly being TRBD2 (5 bases). This CDR3 has 14 residues. Per the germline V gene, CDR1 is ENHRY and CDR2 is SYGVKD. The V end lost 2 bases, the J end lost 2 bases, and 10 bases lay between the germline ends. This CDR3 is CAISEKRGTYEQYF. CDR3 coding DNA: TGTGCCATCAGTGAGAAGCGAGGGACCTACGAGCAGTACTTC.

The rearrangement uses TRBV6-2 or TRBV6-3 and TRBJ2-1; 8 nucleotides agree with TRBD1. CDR1 MNHEY and CDR2 SVGEGT come from the germline V gene. CDR3 size: 13 residues. With V trimmed by 6 bases and J by 6 bases, 4 bases remained unmatched. The CDR3 nucleotides read TGTGCCAGCAGCGAAGACAGGGGCAATGAGCAGTTCTTC. Its protein is CASSEDRGNEQFF.

The sample holds many counts of this clonotype. V gene TRBV29-1 combines with J gene TRBJ2-7; 12 bases are a match to TRBD2. The V segment lost 1 base and the J segment 2 bases; nucleotides outside the gene matches: 3. This CDR3 contains 15 residues. Germline V CDR1 and CDR2: SQVTM, ANQGSEA. The CDR3 loop reads CSVEAGLAGTYEQYF. CDR3 in DNA: TGCAGCGTTGAAGCCGGACTAGCGGGAACCTACGAGCAGTACTTC.

This clonotype showed up many times. The chain links TRBV20-1 to TRBJ2-7, with D tentatively TRBD2 (5 bases). V dropped 5 bases and J dropped 3 bases, with 14 bases sitting between them. This CDR3 has 13 amino acids. The V gene's germline CDR1 is DFQATT and CDR2 SNEGSKA (reference sequence). CDR3 region: CSAETPRGYEQYF. CDR3 nucleotides: TGCAGTGCTGAGACGCCCCGGGGCTACGAGCAGTACTTC.

About this clonotype itself: It may be a read error: a sequence one base away is much more abundant. The chain is built from TRBV30 and TRBJ2-1; perhaps TRBD2 as D (7 bases). V lost 5 bases and J 0 bases, leaving 14 bases between the germline ends. This CDR3 has 15 residues. Germline V gene data show CDR1 as GTSNPN and CDR2 as SVGIG (reference sequence). The CDR3, as DNA: TGTGCCTGGGGTGCGGGGGCGAGCTCCTACAATGAGCAGTTCTTC. The encoded protein is CAWGAGASSYNEQFF.

The rearrangement links TRBV7-2 to TRBJ2-7; TRBD2 matches at 7 bases. The CDR3 totals 16 residues. CDR1 is SGHTA and CDR2 is FQGNSA in the germline V gene. J was trimmed by 4 bases and V by 2 bases; bases with no gene match: 11. This CDR3 reads CASSLLVGGHVYEQYF. In DNA, the CDR3 is TGTGCCAGCAGCTTATTGGTGGGAGGGCACGTTTACGAGCAGTACTTC.

Concerning this clonotype itself: This is likely a read error, given that the CDR3 carries no conserved phenylalanine or tryptophan at its end. This sequence joins TRBV19 and TRBJ1-1; TRBD1 is a possible D gene (5 bases). Germline CDR1 reads LNHDA; CDR2 reads SQIVND (reference sequence). With 3 bases removed from V and 5 bases from J, the gap between germline ends came to 13 bases. The CDR3 totals 14 residues. The CDR3 DNA sequence: TGTGCCAGTAGTATCTCAGAGGGGCGGACTGAAGCTTTCTCT. Amino acids: CASSISEGRTEAFS.

This clonotype has ten or more counts. The chain has TRBV7-2 and TRBJ2-7; the match to TRBD1 covers 7 bases. Unmatched junction bases numbered 4, after V lost 3 bases and J lost 2 bases. The CDR3 is made up of 14 amino acids. Germline CDR1 SGHTA, CDR2 FQGNSA. The CDR3, as DNA: TGTGCCAGCAGCTTCGGGGACAGCGCCTACGAGCAGTACTTC. Translating it yields CASSFGDSAYEQYF.

A note on this clonotype: A much larger clone is a single base away; this may be a read error. The chain uses TRBV13 and TRBJ2-1; tentatively, D is TRBD2 (6 bases). Germline assignment: CDR1 PRHDT and CDR2 FYEKMQ (reference sequence). Trimming stripped 5 bases from V and 9 bases from J, with 11 bases between. The CDR3 consists of 12 residues. In DNA, the CDR3 is TGTGCCAGCAGCCAACACGGGGGTGAGCAGTTCTTC. The encoded protein is CASSQHGGEQFF.

In this sample, this clonotype turned up many times. The chain has TRBV6-6 and TRBJ1-1; weak D call: TRBD1 (6 bases). The V gene's germline CDR1 is MNHNY and CDR2 SVGAGI (reference sequence). The V end was cut by 4 bases, the J end by 4 bases, with 25 bases between. CDR3 length equals 18 residues. CDR3 amino acids: CASSLTIRETGIGTEAFF. For the CDR3, the DNA is TGTGCCAGCAGTTTAACGATACGTGAAACAGGGATTGGCACTGAAGCTTTCTTT.

This clonotype was recorded at least ten times. This sequence joins TRBV12-5 and TRBJ2-1, with 8 nucleotides matching TRBD2. The V gene end was trimmed by 5 bases and the J gene end by 9 bases; junction bases not matched to a gene: 9. The CDR3 contains 14 residues. CDR1 and CDR2 from the germline V gene are LGHNT and FRNRAP. CDR3: CASGGAGVWGEQFF. CDR3 DNA sequence: TGTGCTAGTGGTGGAGCGGGAGTCTGGGGTGAGCAGTTCTTC.

Concerning this clonotype itself: Germline is not matched at one junction end, which may reflect a read error. The chain couples TRBV7-3 to TRBJ2-1; 8 bases align to TRBD1. This CDR3 spans 15 amino acids. CDR1 and CDR2 (germline): SGHTA, FQGTGA. In DNA form, the CDR3 reads TGTGCCAGCAGCTTACTGGCAGGGGGCAGGGATGAGCGGTTCTTC. It encodes CASSLLAGGRDERFF.

Points on this clonotype: This likely comes from a read error, as the CDR3 has no conserved phenylalanine or tryptophan at its end. The gene calls are TRBV9 and TRBJ2-7, with D perhaps given as TRBD1 or TRBD2 (5 bases each). Germline CDR1 SGDLS, CDR2 YYNGEE. CDR3 length equals 14 residues. Trimming pared 0 bases from V and 4 bases from J, leaving 11 bases between. CDR3 sequence (DNA): TGTGCCAGCAGCGTAGGGGATGAGGGGTACGAGCAGTACCTC. Its translation: CASSVGDEGYEQYL.

For this clonotype: This may arise from a read error, as a much more abundant clone is one base away. The rearrangement links TRBV10-3 to TRBJ1-5, with D hard to call. The germline gives CDR1 ENHRY, CDR2 SYGVKD. The CDR3 runs 13 residues. The CDR3 reads CATSETGNQPQHF. The CDR3 DNA reads TGTGCCACCAGTGAAACGGGAAATCAGCCCCAGCATTTT.

With regard to this clonotype: A much bigger clone sits one base away, suggesting this may be a read error. The chain has TRBV12-5 and TRBJ1-1; tentative D call: TRBD1 (5 bases). This CDR3 comprises 12 residues. The V gene's germline CDR1 is LGHNT and CDR2 FRNRAP. V was cut by 1 base and J by 10 bases, with 10 bases left in between. The CDR3 here is CASGLGDSGAFF. The CDR3, as DNA: TGTGCTAGTGGTTTGGGAGACAGTGGAGCTTTCTTT.

The CDR3 bases are TGCGGGGCGCGGCACCATTTGGGGTACGAGCAGTACTTC. Its protein is CGARHHLGYEQYF. V gene TRBV20-1 combines with J gene TRBJ2-7, with a weak D call TRBD1 (5 bases). Germline CDR1 reads DFQATT; CDR2 reads SNEGSKA (reference sequence). The CDR3 runs to 13 residues.

The table lists this clonotype with many counts. The chain joins TRBV13 to TRBJ1-1; 11 nucleotides line up with TRBD1. There are 15 residues in the CDR3. The germline V gene encodes CDR1 PRHDT and CDR2 FYEKMQ (reference sequence). V trimming: 6 bases; J trimming: 4 bases; junction bases outside the gene matches: 7. The CDR3 DNA follows: TGTGCCAGCAGATCCCGGACAGGGGGCTTCACTGAAGCTTTCTTT. As protein: CASRSRTGGFTEAFF. Based on the CDR3 plus reference TRBV13 and TRBJ1-1, the full variable domain is AAGVIQSPRHLIKEKRETATLKCYPIPRHDTVYWYQQGPGQDPQFLISFYEKMQSDKGSIPDRFSAQQFSDYHSELNMSSLELGDSALYFCASRSRTGGFTEAFFGQGTRLTVV.